This TCR beta chain originates from a study of blood T cell repertoires in COVID-19 (dated by TCRdb to 2020 to 2022). Study-level background: Samples from collaborators originated in the United States, Italy and Spain and spanned both the acute and convalescent phases of COVID-19. The prospective study material was composed of cDNA or gDNA derived from T cells, B-cell-depleted T cells, or PBMCs. Subjects who had been exposed to COVID-19, were actively infected with it, or had recovered from it provided the deeply sampled blood TCRbeta repertoires that made up the dataset. The repertoires were released in a freely available public database meant as a resource for research on the immune response to SARS-CoV-2. The samples were drawn from the first 160 participants of the ongoing ImmuneRACE study and from 1,254 subjects provided by 6 global collaborators. Sample metadata almost always included a de-identified subject ID, COVID-19 status, age in years and sex. Where available, HLA class I and class II types were taken from metadata supplied by the sample provider and were not determined by assay-based typing.

What the research found in general, with its limitations: The quantity of clinical and demographic metadata differed by source and by participant and was supplied without curation.

The immunoSEQ Assay, a bias-controlled multiplex PCR, was used to amplify TCRbeta CDR3 regions from genomic DNA. Regarding the original processing steps: Within the assay, amplification of reference gene primers was used to estimate how many nucleated cells each sample contained. To quantify the absolute abundance of each unique TCRbeta CDR3 rearrangement, sequence reads were collapsed and filtered. For each sample, productive Simpson clonality was calculated by taking the square root of Simpson's diversity index across productive rearrangements. The source is immuneACCESS, and TCRdb retained only in-frame sequences with V and J called. Part of the clones is not carried over; for the studies checked, unresolved V genes explain less than half of this, and the remainder is unexplained. That table furnishes V, J and clone size, whereas the DNA furnished D and trimming. The sample table shows 250,000 to 350,000 clones, and roughly 90% are seen once. The biggest ten clones account for 3% of the sample.

CDR1 MNHEY and CDR2 SMNVEV are derived from the germline V gene (reference sequence). V and J are truncated by 5 bases and 0 bases respectively, leaving an intervening sequence of 12 bases. The CDR3 has 15 amino acids, counting the end cysteine and phenylalanine. Of all the DNA, just the CDR3 is kept, 45 bases in frame from base 1. Whole blood was collected in K2EDTA tubes by collaborating institutions according to the institutions' own protocols. For TCRbeta analysis, collaborator samples were shipped as frozen whole blood, as isolated PBMCs, or as DNA extracted from either sample type. Points on this clone: No antigen is known for it. No base-level quality is on record; no much larger clone is a single base apart.

This sequence originates from a woman under 40 with active or convalescent COVID-19. The sample was peripheral blood. Recombination connected TRBV27 to TRBJ2-3; perhaps TRBD1 is the D gene, with 5 bases matching. This receptor carries the CDR3 CASSLRQSSTDTQYF. The nucleotide sequence is TGTGCCAGCAGTCTACGACAGAGTAGCACAGATACGCAGTATTTT.